The 11 T cell receptor beta chains below come from one sample, sequenced in a study of blood T cell repertoires in COVID-19. Assay: immunoSEQ multiplex PCR; the TCRdb copy retains only in-frame clones and omits some. Of just under 350,000 clones detected, 87% appear once; the ten largest clones hold just under 6.5%. The sample comprised peripheral blood. These receptor sequences come from a woman aged 45-59 years with COVID-19, enrolled during active disease.

The chain joins TRBV28 to TRBJ1-2; D is ambiguous. CDR3 length: 13 amino acids. Germline V gene lookup returns CDR1 MDHEN and CDR2 SYDVKM. V was shortened by 0 bases and J by 5 bases, with 7 bases between the two germline ends. The CDR3 sequence is CASSLWASYGYTF. The CDR3 DNA sequence: TGTGCCAGCAGTTTATGGGCCAGTTATGGCTACACCTTC.

The genes are TRBV6-5 and TRBJ1-6, with D perhaps matching TRBD1 (6 bases). Germline V gene sequence: CDR1 MNHEY, CDR2 SVGAGI. The CDR3 spans 15 residues. Between the trimmed V and J ends, which lost 2 bases and 4 bases, there was a span of 9 bases. CDR3: CASSYGQGYNSPLHF. As DNA, the CDR3 is TGTGCCAGCAGTTACGGGCAGGGGTATAATTCACCCCTCCACTTT.

The chain links TRBV5-1 to TRBJ1-2, with D maybe TRBD1 (5 bases). Germline V gives CDR1 SGHRS, CDR2 YFSETQ. This CDR3 is built from 13 residues. V gave up 0 bases and J gave up 4 bases, with 7 bases separating them. CDR3 in amino acids: CASSLGGTYGYTF. CDR3 sequence (DNA): TGCGCCAGCAGCTTGGGGGGCACCTATGGCTACACCTTC.

V gene TRBV6-4 combines with J gene TRBJ1-1; D gene uncertain. Germline-derived CDR1 and CDR2 are MRHNA and SNTAGT. V dropped 4 bases and J dropped 2 bases, with 8 bases sitting between them. This CDR3 comprises 13 residues. The CDR3 DNA sequence: TGTGCCAGCAGTGTCGGGGTTAACACTGAAGCTTTCTTT. It translates to CASSVGVNTEAFF.

This chain connects TRBV19 to TRBJ1-4; D gene ambiguous. The CDR3 is 15 residues long. With 4 bases removed from V and 4 bases from J, the gap between germline ends came to 13 bases. Germline V gene sequence: CDR1 LNHDA, CDR2 SQIVND (reference sequence). The DNA for the CDR3 is TGTGCCAGTAGTAAAGTGGAGGCTGGTAATGAAAAACTGTTTTTT. Translating it yields CASSKVEAGNEKLFF.

The V and J genes are TRBV15 and TRBJ1-4; 9 nucleotides match TRBD1. The CDR3 runs to 16 residues. Trimming cost V 3 bases and J 4 bases; bases outside gene matches: 6. Per the germline V gene, CDR1 is LNHNV and CDR2 is YYDKDF (reference sequence). The CDR3 DNA reads as TGTGCCACCAGCAGCCGGGACAGGGTTAATAATGAAAAACTGTTTTTT. It encodes CATSSRDRVNNEKLFF.

The chain carries TRBV5-1 and TRBJ2-5, with 8 positions matching TRBD2. This CDR3 has 14 residues. V gave up 2 bases and J gave up 4 bases; unmatched junction bases: 4. Germline V gene data show CDR1 as SGHRS and CDR2 as YFSETQ. CDR3 loop: CASSLRLAGETQYF. CDR3 bases: TGCGCCAGCAGCTTAAGGCTAGCGGGAGAGACCCAGTACTTC. Full variable domain (outside the CDR3, taken from reference TRBV5-1 and TRBJ2-5): KAGVTQTPRYLIKTRGQQVTLSCSPISGHRSVSWYQQTPGQGLQFLFEYFSETQRNKGNFPGRFSGRQFSNSRSEMNVSTLELGDSALYLCASSLRLAGETQYFGPGTRLLVL.

The CDR3 loop is CAWSRGTDTQYF. DNA for the CDR3: TGTGCCTGGTCGAGAGGCACAGATACGCAGTATTTT. The chain couples TRBV30 to TRBJ2-3; no clear D gene. Germline V CDR1 and CDR2: GTSNPN, SVGIG (reference sequence). Trimming pared 5 bases from V and 1 base from J, leaving 7 bases between. CDR3 size: 12 residues.

This rearrangement joins TRBV5-6 to TRBJ1-1, with 9 bases lining up with TRBD1. V shed 4 bases and J 6 bases; nucleotides not matched to a gene: 7. The CDR3 totals 14 residues. Per the germline V gene, CDR1 is SGHDT and CDR2 is YYEEEE. The CDR3 sequence is CASSLRDRVPEAFF. The CDR3 bases are TGTGCCAGCAGCCTCCGGGACAGGGTACCTGAAGCTTTCTTT.

This chain uses TRBV7-2 with TRBJ1-6; D is unresolved. Looked up from germline, CDR1 is SGHTA and CDR2 is FQGNSA. This CDR3 region has 18 residues. V dropped 6 bases and J dropped 3 bases, with 21 bases sitting between them. CDR3 sequence: CASSSPITLTLYNSPLHF. Here the CDR3 DNA reads TGTGCCAGCAGTTCCCCGATCACATTGACACTCTATAATTCACCCCTCCACTTT.

The chain joins TRBV18 to TRBJ2-7; TRBD2 matches at 9 bases. The CDR3 covers 16 residues. Germline loops: CDR1 KGHSH, CDR2 LQKENI. Trimming at V came to 2 bases and at J to 2 bases, leaving 7 bases not matched to a gene. The CDR3 sequence: CASSPSAGGTTYEQYF. In DNA form, the CDR3 reads TGTGCCAGCTCACCATCGGCGGGAGGGACCACCTACGAGCAGTACTTC.